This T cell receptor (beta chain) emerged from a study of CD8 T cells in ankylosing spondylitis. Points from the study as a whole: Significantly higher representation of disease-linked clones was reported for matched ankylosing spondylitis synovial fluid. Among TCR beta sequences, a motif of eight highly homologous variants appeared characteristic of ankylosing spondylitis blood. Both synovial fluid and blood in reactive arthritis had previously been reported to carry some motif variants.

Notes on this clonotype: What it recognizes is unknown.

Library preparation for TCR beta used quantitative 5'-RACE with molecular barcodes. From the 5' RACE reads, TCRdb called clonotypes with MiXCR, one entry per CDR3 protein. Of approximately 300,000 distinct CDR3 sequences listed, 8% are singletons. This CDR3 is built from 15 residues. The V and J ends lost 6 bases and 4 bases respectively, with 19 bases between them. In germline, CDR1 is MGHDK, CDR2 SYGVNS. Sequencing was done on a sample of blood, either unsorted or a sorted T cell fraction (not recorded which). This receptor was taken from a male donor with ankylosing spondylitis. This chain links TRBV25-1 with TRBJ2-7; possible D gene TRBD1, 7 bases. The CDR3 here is CASSRGMTGRYEQYF. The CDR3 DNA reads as TGTGCCAGCAGCCGCGGAATGACAGGGAGGTACGAGCAGTACTTC.